The TCR beta chain under discussion was sequenced for a study of identifying expanded T cells in peripheral blood. Notes on the study in general: Clone count variance between roughly 2-week samples rose with total template count.

The germline V gene has CDR1 MNHEY and CDR2 SMNVEV (reference sequence). This CDR3 spans 15 amino acids. Losses at the gene ends were 6 bases for V and 5 bases for J; bases not matched to a gene: 9. A word on this clone: As yet, its antigen is unknown.

Sequenced by immunoSEQ multiplex PCR; TCRdb stores in-frame clones only, minus some. The table lists 95,000 to 100,000 clones, about 83% of them singletons, with about a sixth in the top ten. The sample comprised blood. The chain recombines TRBV27 with TRBJ1-5; 8 bases match TRBD1. This TCR was recovered from a person aged 18 to 70 in good health. CDR3: CASSSGQAFHQPQHF. The CDR3 DNA reads as TGTGCCAGCAGCTCGGGACAGGCGTTCCATCAGCCCCAGCATTTT.